This entry is about one T cell receptor (beta chain). Its antigen remains unidentified. Time point here: cycle 4 day 1 (C4D1), after 6 weeks of nivolumab. Exposure to brentuximab vedotin varied, and each patient had relapsed following autologous stem cell transplantation. This sample was taken from a study of PD-1 blockade in classical Hodgkin lymphoma. Regarding the study as a whole: The CD4+ diversity rise by C4D1 was clearest in complete responders. Before treatment, TCR diversity in newly diagnosed patients was reportedly lower than in healthy donors.

Assay: immunoSEQ multiplex PCR; the TCRdb copy retains only in-frame clones and omits some. The sample yields over 75,000 clones, 90% seen once. Germline V gene data show CDR1 as SGHNT and CDR2 as YYREEE (reference sequence). The CDR3 consists of 16 residues. Trimming took 2 bases from V and 5 from J; bases not matched to a gene: 12. The material sequenced was peripheral blood mononuclear cells (PBMCs), taken before the fourth cycle of nivolumab. This TCR derives from a human donor with classical Hodgkin lymphoma. This chain links TRBV5-4 with TRBJ2-5, with 7 bases fitting TRBD2. The CDR3 DNA reads TGTGCCAGCAGCTTCCAGGGTCCGGGGGGAGGGGAGACCCAGTACTTC. Amino acids: CASSFQGPGGGETQYF.